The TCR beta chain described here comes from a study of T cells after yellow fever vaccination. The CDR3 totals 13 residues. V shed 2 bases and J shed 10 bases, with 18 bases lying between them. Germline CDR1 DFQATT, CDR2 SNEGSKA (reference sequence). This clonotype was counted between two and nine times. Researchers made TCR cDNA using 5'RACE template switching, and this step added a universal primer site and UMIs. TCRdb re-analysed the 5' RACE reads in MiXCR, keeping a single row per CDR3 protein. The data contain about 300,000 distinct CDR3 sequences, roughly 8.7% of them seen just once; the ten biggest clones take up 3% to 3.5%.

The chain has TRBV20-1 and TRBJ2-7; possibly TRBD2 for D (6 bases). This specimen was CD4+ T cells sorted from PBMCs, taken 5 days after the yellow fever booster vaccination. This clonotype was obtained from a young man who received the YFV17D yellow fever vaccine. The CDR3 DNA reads TGCAGTGCTAGATCCCCCCCCGGGACTCACCAGTACTTC. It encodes CSARSPPGTHQYF.